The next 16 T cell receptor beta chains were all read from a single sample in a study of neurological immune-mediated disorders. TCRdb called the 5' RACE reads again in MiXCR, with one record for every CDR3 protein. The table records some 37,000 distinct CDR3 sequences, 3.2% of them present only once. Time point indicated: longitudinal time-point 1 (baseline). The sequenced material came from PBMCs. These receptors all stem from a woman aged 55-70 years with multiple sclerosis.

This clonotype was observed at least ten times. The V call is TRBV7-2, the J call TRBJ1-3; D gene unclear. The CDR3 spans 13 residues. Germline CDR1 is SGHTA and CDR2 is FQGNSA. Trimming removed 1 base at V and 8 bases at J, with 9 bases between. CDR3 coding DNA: TGTGCCAGCAGCTTAGGCCCCAGTGACACCATATATTTT. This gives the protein CASSLGPSDTIYF.

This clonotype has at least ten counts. CDR3 region: CASSLQGRNTQYF. CDR3 coding DNA: TGCGCCAGCAGCTTACAGGGGAGAAATACGCAGTATTTT. V gene TRBV5-1 combines with J gene TRBJ2-3; 7 bases fit TRBD1. The length of the CDR3 is 13 residues. V shed 2 bases and J 7 bases; nucleotides not matched to a gene: 4. CDR1 is SGHRS and CDR2 is YFSETQ in the germline V gene.

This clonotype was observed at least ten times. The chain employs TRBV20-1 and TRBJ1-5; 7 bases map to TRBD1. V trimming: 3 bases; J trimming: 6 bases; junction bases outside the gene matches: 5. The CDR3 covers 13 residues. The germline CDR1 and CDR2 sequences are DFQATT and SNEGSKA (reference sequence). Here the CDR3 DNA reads TGCAGTGCTAGGGCCACAGGGGCTCAGCCCCAGCATTTT. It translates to CSARATGAQPQHF.

The CDR3, as DNA: TGTGCCAGCAGTCTCGGGGGGACAAGTATTTCACCCCTCCACTTT. Translated, it gives CASSLGGTSISPLHF. This chain joins TRBV6-5 and TRBJ1-6, with a tentative D call TRBD1 (6 bases). CDR1 is MNHEY and CDR2 is SVGAGI in the germline V gene. The V end lost 5 bases, the J end lost 9 bases, and 17 bases lay between the germline ends. CDR3 length: 15 amino acids.

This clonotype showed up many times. The CDR3 sequence: CASSLVWTNNEQFF. Written as DNA, the CDR3 is TGCGCCAGCAGCTTGGTCTGGACTAACAATGAGCAGTTCTTC. The chain recombines TRBV5-1 with TRBJ2-1; D is perhaps TRBD2 (6 bases). CDR3 length: 14 amino acids. Germline CDR1 SGHRS, CDR2 YFSETQ. V shed 0 bases and J shed 5 bases, with 9 bases lying between them.

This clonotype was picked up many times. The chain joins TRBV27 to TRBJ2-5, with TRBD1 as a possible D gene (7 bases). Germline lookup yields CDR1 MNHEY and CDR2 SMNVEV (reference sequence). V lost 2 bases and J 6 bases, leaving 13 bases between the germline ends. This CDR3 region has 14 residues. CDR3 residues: CASSLGGGMKTQYF. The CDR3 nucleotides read TGTGCCAGCAGTTTAGGAGGGGGCATGAAGACCCAGTACTTC.

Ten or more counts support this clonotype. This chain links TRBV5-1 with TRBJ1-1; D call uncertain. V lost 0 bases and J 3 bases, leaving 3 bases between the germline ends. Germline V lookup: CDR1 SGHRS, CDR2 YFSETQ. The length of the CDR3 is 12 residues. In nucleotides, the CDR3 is TGCGCCAGCAGCTTGGAGCACACTGAAGCTTTCTTT. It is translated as CASSLEHTEAFF. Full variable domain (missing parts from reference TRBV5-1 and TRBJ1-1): KAGVTQTPRYLIKTRGQQVTLSCSPISGHRSVSWYQQTPGQGLQFLFEYFSETQRNKGNFPGRFSGRQFSNSRSEMNVSTLELGDSALYLCASSLEHTEAFFGQGTRLTVV.

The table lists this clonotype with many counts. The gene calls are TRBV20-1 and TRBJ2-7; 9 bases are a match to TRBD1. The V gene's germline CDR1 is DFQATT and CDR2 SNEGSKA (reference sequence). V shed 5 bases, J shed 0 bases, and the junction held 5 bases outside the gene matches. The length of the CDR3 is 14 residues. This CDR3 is CSAPRQGVSYEQYF. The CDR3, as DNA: TGCAGTGCTCCCAGACAGGGGGTCTCCTACGAGCAGTACTTC.

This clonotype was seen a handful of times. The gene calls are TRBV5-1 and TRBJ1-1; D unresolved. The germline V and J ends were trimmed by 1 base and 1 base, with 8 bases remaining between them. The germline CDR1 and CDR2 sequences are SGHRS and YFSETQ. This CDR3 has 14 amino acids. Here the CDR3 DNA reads TGCGCCAGCAGCTTGAACTCTGGGAACACTGAAGCTTTCTTT. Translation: CASSLNSGNTEAFF.

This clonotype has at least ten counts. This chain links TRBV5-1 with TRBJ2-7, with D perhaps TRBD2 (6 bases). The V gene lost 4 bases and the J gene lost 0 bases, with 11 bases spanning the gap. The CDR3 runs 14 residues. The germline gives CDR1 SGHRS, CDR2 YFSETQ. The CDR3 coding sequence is TGCGCCAGCAGCCAACGGGGGAGCTCCTACGAGCAGTACTTC. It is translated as CASSQRGSSYEQYF.

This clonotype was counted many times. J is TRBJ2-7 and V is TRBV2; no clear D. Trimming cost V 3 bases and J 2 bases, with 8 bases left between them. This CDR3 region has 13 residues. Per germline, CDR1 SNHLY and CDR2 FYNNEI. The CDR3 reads CASSDVGTYEQYF. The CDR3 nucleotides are TGTGCCAGCAGTGATGTCGGCACCTACGAGCAGTACTTC.

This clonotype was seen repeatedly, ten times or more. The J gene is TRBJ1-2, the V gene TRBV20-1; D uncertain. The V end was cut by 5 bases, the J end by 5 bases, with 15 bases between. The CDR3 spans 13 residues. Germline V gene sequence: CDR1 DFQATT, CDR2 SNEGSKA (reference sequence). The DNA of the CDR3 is TGCAGTGCTCGAGCAAACCCGGGTTATGGCTACACCTTC. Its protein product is CSARANPGYGYTF.

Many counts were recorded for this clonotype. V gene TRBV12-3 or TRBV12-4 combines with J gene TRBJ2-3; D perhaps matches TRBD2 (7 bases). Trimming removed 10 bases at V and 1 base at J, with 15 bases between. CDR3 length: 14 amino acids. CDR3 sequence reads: CATSRGAGTDTQYF. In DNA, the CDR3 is TGTGCCACCTCCCGGGGGGCCGGCACAGATACGCAGTATTTT.

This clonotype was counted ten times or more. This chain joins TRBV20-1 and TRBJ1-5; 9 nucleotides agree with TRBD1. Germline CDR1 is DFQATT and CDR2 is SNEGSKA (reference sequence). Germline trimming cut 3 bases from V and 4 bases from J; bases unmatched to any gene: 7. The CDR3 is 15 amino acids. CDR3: CSASGDRAVNQPQHF. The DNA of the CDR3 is TGCAGTGCTAGCGGGGACAGGGCGGTAAATCAGCCCCAGCATTTT.

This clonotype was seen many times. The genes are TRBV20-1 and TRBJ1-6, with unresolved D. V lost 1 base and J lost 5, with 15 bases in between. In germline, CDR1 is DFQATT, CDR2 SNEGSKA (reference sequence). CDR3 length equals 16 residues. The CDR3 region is CSARGRRVRDNSPLHF. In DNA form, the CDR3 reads TGCAGTGCTAGAGGGCGAAGGGTTAGAGATAATTCACCCCTCCACTTT.

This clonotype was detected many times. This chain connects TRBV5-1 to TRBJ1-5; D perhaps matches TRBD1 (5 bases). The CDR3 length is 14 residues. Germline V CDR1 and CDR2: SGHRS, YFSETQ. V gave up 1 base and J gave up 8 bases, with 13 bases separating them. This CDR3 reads CASSLHGGTEPQHF. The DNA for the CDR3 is TGCGCCAGCAGCTTGCACGGGGGGACGGAGCCCCAGCATTTT. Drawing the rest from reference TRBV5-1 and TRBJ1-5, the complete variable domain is KAGVTQTPRYLIKTRGQQVTLSCSPISGHRSVSWYQQTPGQGLQFLFEYFSETQRNKGNFPGRFSGRQFSNSRSEMNVSTLELGDSALYLCASSLHGGTEPQHFGDGTRLSIL.